These T cell receptor beta chains were read from a single sample in a study of T cell responses to AZD1222 COVID-19 vaccine. This table comes from immunoSEQ multiplex PCR, and its TCRdb copy is limited to in-frame clones, with some not included. The sample comprises more than 85,000 clones, about four fifths of which are singletons, and about a sixth rests with the top ten. Sequencing was performed on peripheral blood, taken on day 0 of AZD1222 vaccination. The receptors derive from an adult in good health. Each CDR3 is given with its conserved first and last residue. A D gene is named only where the DNA matches it firmly. Only part of the rows carry a size: once, few, many, or a class if the clone is expanded.

TRBD1	-	TRBV7-3	16	TRBJ2-1	TGTGCCAGCAGCTTAGACAGGGGGCTATCCAGCAATGAGCAGTTCTTC	CASSLDRGLSSNEQFF
TRBD1	-	TRBV10-3	15	TRBJ1-4	TGTGCCATCAGCGAAGGGGACAGGGGGATTGAAAAACTGTTTTTT	CAISEGDRGIEKLFF
-	once	TRBV5-1	14	TRBJ1-1	TGCGCCAGCAGCTTGGCGCGGGTGAACACTGAAGCTTTCTTT	CASSLARVNTEAFF
-	-	TRBV28	15	TRBJ2-3	TGTGCCAGCAGTCCCCCACTAGGCAACACAGATACGCAGTATTTT	CASSPPLGNTDTQYF
-	-	TRBV10-1	15	TRBJ1-2	TGCGCCAGCAGTGATGGGCCCGGACCAGAGTATGGCTACACCTTC	CASSDGPGPEYGYTF
-	many	TRBV28	11	TRBJ1-1	TGTGCCAGCAGCATAGGACGGGCCGCTTTCTTT	CASSIGRAAFF
TRBD1	few	TRBV7-9	16	TRBJ2-5	TGTGCCAGCAGCTTGACACTGGACAGGGTCTGGGAGACCCAGTACTTC	CASSLTLDRVWETQYF
-	-	TRBV6-1	14	TRBJ1-1	TGTGCCAGCAATCGGGGGCTGGGGATCACTGAAGCTTTCTTT	CASNRGLGITEAFF
TRBD1	-	TRBV19	16	TRBJ1-4	TGTGCCAGTAACATCGAACAGGGGGCAACTAATGAAAAACTGTTTTTT	CASNIEQGATNEKLFF
-	-	TRBV5-5	14	TRBJ1-2	TGTGCCAGCAGCGGGGAGGTGGGCGGCTATGGCTACACCTTC	CASSGEVGGYGYTF
TRBD1	few	TRBV19	16	TRBJ1-2	TGTGCCAGTAGTCTCGCATCAGGACAGGGTAGATACGGCTACACCTTC	CASSLASGQGRYGYTF
TRBD2	-	TRBV28	21	TRBJ2-1	TGTGCCAGCAGTTTAGTTCATTTTGGGACTAGCGGGATTGGCTCCTACAATGAGCAGTTCTTC	CASSLVHFGTSGIGSYNEQFF
TRBD2	-	TRBV11-3	17	TRBJ2-1	TGTGCCAGCAGCTTGGGGACTAGCGGGGGGGCCCCGGAGAAGCAGTTCTTC	CASSLGTSGGAPEKQFF
-	-	TRBV28	16	TRBJ1-3	TGTGCCAGCAGTTTATCCTCGGGGAACTCTGGAAACACCATATATTTT	CASSLSSGNSGNTIYF
TRBD1	-	TRBV19	15	TRBJ2-7	TGTGCCAGTAGTGGGGTAGGGACAGGTAAGTACGAGCAGTACTTC	CASSGVGTGKYEQYF
-	-	TRBV10-3	16	TRBJ1-6	TGTGCCATCAGTCTTGGGGGGACGGCGGGTCATTCACCCCTCCACTTT	CAISLGGTAGHSPLHF
-	-	TRBV12-5	13	TRBJ2-6	TGTGCTAGTTCTAACTCTGGGGCCAACGTCCTGACTTTC	CASSNSGANVLTF
TRBD2	-	TRBV2	15	TRBJ2-1	TGTGCCAGCAGAAGGACTAGCGGGGGGTACAATGAGCAGTTCTTC	CASRRTSGGYNEQFF
TRBD1	-	TRBV19	13	TRBJ1-2	TGTGCCAGCCGGGACAGGGCGGGGTATGGCTACACCTTC	CASRDRAGYGYTF
-	-	TRBV5-4	16	TRBJ2-5	TGTGCCAGCAGCTTGGAATGGACTCAAACACAAGAGACCCAGTACTTC	CASSLEWTQTQETQYF